One TCR beta chain is described in this entry. The antigen is unknown. This entry belongs to a study of cytomegalovirus exposure and HLA in healthy donors. Study summary: Both the approximately 120 validation repertoires and the roughly 620 first-cohort repertoires used the same platform, as reported by a later analysis.

The CDR3 spans 13 residues. The V segment lost 7 bases and the J segment 7 bases; nucleotides outside the gene matches: 6. Per germline, CDR1 MNHEY and CDR2 SVGAGI. The data were produced by immunoSEQ multiplex PCR, yet TCRdb's version contains in-frame clones alone and is incomplete. The sample includes under 200,000 clones, roughly 89% of them seen just once. General observations from the study: Under in vitro conditions, three CMV-associated chains were confirmed as specific for CMV antigens. Rare TCR sequences predominated, though certain public TCRs were found in many donors. Investigators reported approximately 150 TCR beta chains as tied to cytomegalovirus.

This clonotype was obtained from a man between 18 and 35 years old in good health and CMV-seropositive. The rearrangement uses TRBV6-5 and TRBJ1-2, with 10 bases fitting TRBD1. Sample: PBMCs. Here the CDR3 reads CASNQGQGFGYTF. The CDR3 nucleotides are TGTGCCAGCAACCAGGGACAGGGGTTTGGCTACACCTTC.